The 26 T cell receptor beta chains given below trace back to one sample, sequenced in a study of vaccination and CD4 T cells after COVID-19. For these receptors, no antigen is known. The treatment is: approximately 10-day PBMC culture with coronavirus spike peptide pools or control peptides (ViraFEST assay). Sequenced with the Oncomine TCR Beta short-read assay was DNA taken from cultured CD4+ T cells. One entry per CDR3 protein results from TCRdb running MiXCR on the PCR reads. The profile shows about 6,600 distinct CDR3 sequences, approximately 23% of them singletons. Source: CD4+ T cells from blood, cultured in vitro, taken after SARS-CoV-2 vaccination. The receptor source for this set is a human donor who had recovered from COVID-19.

This clonotype was counted between two and nine times. The chain carries TRBV27 and TRBJ1-6, with D possibly TRBD1 on 5 matching bases. Germline V gene lookup returns CDR1 MNHEY and CDR2 SMNVEV (reference sequence). V shed 1 base and J shed 7 bases, with 17 bases lying between them. The length of the CDR3 is 17 residues. CDR3 amino acids: CASSLFLSGSVNSPLHF. DNA of the CDR3: TGTGCCAGCAGTTTATTCCTGTCAGGGTCGGTAAATTCACCCCTCCACTTT.

This clonotype was seen a handful of times. This rearrangement joins TRBV6-5 to TRBJ1-2; a weak D match, TRBD1 (5 bases). The CDR3 runs 15 residues. The ends were cut back, 0 bases at V and 2 bases at J, with 10 bases in the middle. Per the germline V gene, CDR1 is MNHEY and CDR2 is SVGAGI. CDR3 DNA sequence: TGTGCCAGCAGTTACTCGTCCGGGGGGAACTATGGCTACACCTTC. It specifies CASSYSSGGNYGYTF.

In this sample, this clonotype turned up a few times. The chain joins TRBV6-4 to TRBJ2-1; tentatively, D is TRBD1 (6 bases). The V end lost 4 bases, the J end lost 7 bases, and 14 bases lay between the germline ends. The germline CDR1 and CDR2 sequences are MRHNA and SNTAGT. The CDR3 consists of 14 residues. The CDR3 nucleotides read TGTGCCAGCAGTGCCGTAACAGGGATGAATGAGCAGTTCTTC. It specifies CASSAVTGMNEQFF.

This clonotype is medium-sized (0.01 to 0.1%) by share. V usage is TRBV20-1 and J usage is TRBJ2-5; 11 nucleotides match TRBD2. CDR1 and CDR2 from the germline V gene are DFQATT and SNEGSKA (reference sequence). The CDR3 loop spans 14 amino acids. V was clipped by 4 bases and J by 5 bases; unmatched bases: 6. DNA for the CDR3: TGCAGTGCTATTAGCGGGGGGGCAGGGGAGACCCAGTACTTC. Amino acids: CSAISGGAGETQYF.

DNA of the CDR3: TGTGCCAGCAGTTCCGGGACAGGGGGCCTATATGGCTACACCTTC. It yields the protein CASSSGTGGLYGYTF. The chain combines TRBV6-5 with TRBJ1-2; 12 bases line up with TRBD1. The CDR3 runs 15 residues. Looked up from germline, CDR1 is MNHEY and CDR2 is SVGAGI. V shed 4 bases and J 5 bases; nucleotides not matched to a gene: 5.

The table lists this clonotype with a few counts. The rearrangement joins TRBV4-2 to TRBJ2-1; the match to TRBD1 covers 12 bases. Germline lookup yields CDR1 LGHNA and CDR2 YNFKEQ. Trimming took 0 bases from V and 8 from J; bases not matched to a gene: 5. The CDR3 runs 16 residues. This chain's CDR3 is CASSQDPGTGGDEQFF. The CDR3 nucleotides are TGTGCCAGCAGCCAAGATCCCGGGACAGGGGGCGATGAGCAGTTCTTC.

This chain joins TRBV7-8 and TRBJ1-6; D perhaps matches TRBD1 (5 bases). The V gene lost 1 base and the J gene lost 0 bases, with 10 bases spanning the gap. Germline CDR1 reads SGHVS; CDR2 reads FQNEAQ. The CDR3 sequence is 17 residues long. The CDR3: CASSLGDRSSYNSPLHF. The DNA of the CDR3 is TGTGCCAGCAGCTTAGGGGACCGCAGCTCCTATAATTCACCCCTCCACTTT.

This clonotype is medium-sized within its sample. This chain joins TRBV7-9 and TRBJ2-3; TRBD2 matches 13 bases. This CDR3 comprises 14 residues. Per germline, CDR1 SEHNR and CDR2 FQNEAQ (reference sequence). J gave up 12 bases and V 5 bases, and 8 bases lay outside the gene matches. The chain's CDR3 is CASSATSGGTSQYF. DNA of the CDR3: TGTGCCAGCAGCGCGACTAGCGGGGGGACGTCCCAGTATTTT.

The chain is built from TRBV5-1 and TRBJ1-6; 7 bases fit TRBD1. CDR1 is SGHRS and CDR2 is YFSETQ in the germline V gene. J lost 9 bases, V lost 2 bases, and 8 bases had no gene match. This CDR3 is built from 15 residues. In nucleotides, the CDR3 is TGCGCCAGCAGCTTCGGGGAAGCAGGGGGTTCACCCCTCCACTTT. Encoded protein: CASSFGEAGGSPLHF. Filled out from reference TRBV5-1 and TRBJ1-6, the complete variable domain reads KAGVTQTPRYLIKTRGQQVTLSCSPISGHRSVSWYQQTPGQGLQFLFEYFSETQRNKGNFPGRFSGRQFSNSRSEMNVSTLELGDSALYLCASSFGEAGGSPLHFGNGTRLTVT.

V gene TRBV27 combines with J gene TRBJ1-2, with 8 nucleotides matching TRBD1. This CDR3 comprises 18 residues. Trimming cost V 4 bases and J 2 bases; bases outside gene matches: 15. Per the germline V gene, CDR1 is MNHEY and CDR2 is SMNVEV (reference sequence). In DNA form, the CDR3 reads TGTGCCAGCAGTTCAAGCAACAGGGGGGTACTACTAAACTATGGCTACACCTTC. Translating it yields CASSSSNRGVLLNYGYTF.

V gene TRBV6-1 combines with J gene TRBJ2-7; 7 bases fit TRBD1. In germline, CDR1 is MNHNS, CDR2 SASEGT. The junction had 14 bases not matched to a gene; V was cut back by 5 bases and J by 7 bases. The length of the CDR3 is 15 residues. The CDR3 DNA follows: TGTGCCAGCAGTCCCCCTGGACAGGCCACCTTGGAGCAGTACTTC. It yields the protein CASSPPGQATLEQYF.

A few counts support this clonotype. The chain is built from TRBV6-4 and TRBJ2-5; possibly TRBD1 for D (6 bases). CDR3 length: 15 amino acids. The germline gives CDR1 MRHNA, CDR2 SNTAGT. V lost 6 bases, J lost 1 base, and 15 bases lay in between. CDR3 in amino acids: CASSGRRTVQETQYF. CDR3 bases: TGTGCCAGCAGCGGGCGCCGGACAGTCCAAGAGACCCAGTACTTC.

The J gene is TRBJ1-2, the V gene TRBV7-9; a possible D gene is TRBD1 (5 bases). The ends were cut back, 5 bases at V and 6 bases at J, with 16 bases in the middle. This CDR3 spans 14 amino acids. Germline V CDR1 and CDR2: SEHNR, FQNEAQ (reference sequence). The CDR3 loop reads CASSEAGIEHGYTF. The CDR3 bases are TGTGCCAGCAGCGAAGCAGGGATCGAGCATGGCTACACCTTC.

The rearrangement links TRBV6-1 to TRBJ2-2, with D perhaps TRBD1 or TRBD2 (5 bases each). The germline V gene encodes CDR1 MNHNS and CDR2 SASEGT. The CDR3 consists of 15 residues. Trimming left V 2 bases short and J 1 base short, with 8 bases between. The CDR3 here is CASSEPGRNTGELFF. The CDR3 DNA follows: TGTGCCAGCAGTGAACCGGGACGGAACACCGGGGAGCTGTTTTTT.

In this sample, this clonotype turned up a few times. The chain uses TRBV6-1 and TRBJ1-1; D remains unclear. The CDR3 is 13 amino acids. V was cut by 6 bases and J by 1 base, with 9 bases left in between. Germline V gene sequence: CDR1 MNHNS, CDR2 SASEGT. The CDR3 DNA is TGTGCCAGCAGACCTACAGAGAACACTGAAGCTTTCTTT. Protein: CASRPTENTEAFF.

The J gene is TRBJ2-3, the V gene TRBV6-5; 8 positions agree with TRBD2. The V gene's germline CDR1 is MNHEY and CDR2 SVGAGI. The trim removed 2 bases at V and 4 bases at J, leaving 5 bases unmatched. CDR3 size: 15 residues. DNA for the CDR3: TGTGCCAGCAGTTACACCGGGGGGGTGGCAGATACGCAGTATTTT. Translation gives CASSYTGGVADTQYF.

This clonotype has a handful of counts. This rearrangement joins TRBV20-1 to TRBJ2-2; 10 nucleotides match TRBD2. Losses at the gene ends were 4 bases for V and 6 bases for J; bases not matched to a gene: 8. Looked up from germline, CDR1 is DFQATT and CDR2 is SNEGSKA (reference sequence). The CDR3 sequence is 15 residues long. CDR3 sequence reads: CSANPGLAKAGELFF. The CDR3 coding sequence is TGCAGTGCTAACCCGGGACTAGCGAAGGCCGGGGAGCTGTTTTTT.

By sample fraction, this clonotype is medium-sized. The chain combines TRBV28 with TRBJ1-5; 10 bases are shared with TRBD1. The V gene end was trimmed by 5 bases and the J gene end by 4 bases; junction bases not matched to a gene: 5. The germline V gene encodes CDR1 MDHEN and CDR2 SYDVKM. This CDR3 is built from 15 residues. DNA of the CDR3: TGTGCCAGCAGTGCCCCGGGACAGGGGAATCAGCCCCAGCATTTT. This sequence encodes CASSAPGQGNQPQHF.

In the case of this clonotype: At one boundary the junction diverges from the germline segment, which might be a read error. This chain uses TRBV11-3 with TRBJ2-5; 9 positions match TRBD2. Germline V gene lookup returns CDR1 SGHNT and CDR2 YENEEA. CDR3 length: 15 residues. The DNA for the CDR3 is TGTGCCAGCAGTTTAGCGGGGGCCTACCAAGAGACCCAGTACTTC. This gives the protein CASSLAGAYQETQYF.

The chain is built from TRBV12-3 or TRBV12-4 and TRBJ1-5; D unresolved. CDR3 size: 13 residues. Between the trimmed V and J ends, which lost 7 bases and 5 bases, there was a span of 12 bases. CDR3 coding DNA: TGTGCCAGCACCCCAGTCCCGTATCAGCCCCAGCATTTT. As protein: CASTPVPYQPQHF.

This clonotype is categorized as medium-sized. In DNA, the CDR3 is TGTGCCAGTAGTTATCGGACAGGCGACTATGGCTACACCTTC. This translates into CASSYRTGDYGYTF. This rearrangement joins TRBV19 to TRBJ1-2; 7 bases agree with TRBD1. Germline values: CDR1 LNHDA, CDR2 SQIVND (reference sequence). Trimming removed 5 bases from V and 3 bases from J; junction bases left unmatched: 6. The CDR3 sequence is 14 residues long. The complete variable domain, with remaining parts taken from reference TRBV19 and TRBJ1-2, reads DGGITQSPKYLFRKEGQNVTLSCEQNLNHDAMYWYRQDPGQGLRLIYYSQIVNDFQKGDIAEGYSVSREKKESFPLTVTSAQKNPTAFYLCASSYRTGDYGYTFGSGTRLTVV.

The rearrangement links TRBV24-1 to TRBJ2-3, with 7 bases that match TRBD2. The CDR3 covers 15 residues. Germline V lookup: CDR1 KGHDR, CDR2 SFDVKD. The junction had 5 bases not matched to a gene; V was cut back by 5 bases and J by 1 base. The CDR3 here is CATSAAGEGTDTQYF. The CDR3, as DNA: TGTGCCACCAGTGCGGCGGGGGAAGGCACAGATACGCAGTATTTT.

The chain combines TRBV24-1 with TRBJ1-2; D uncertain. CDR1 and CDR2 (germline): KGHDR, SFDVKD. CDR3 size: 15 residues. The V end lost 0 bases, the J end lost 7 bases, and 14 bases lay between the germline ends. The chain's CDR3 is CATSDLGLGQLGYTF. For the CDR3, the DNA is TGTGCCACCAGTGATTTGGGACTGGGTCAACTTGGCTACACCTTC.

The CDR3 DNA sequence: TGTGCCAGCAGCCCTAGCGAGCGGGAGACCCAGTACTTC. Its translation: CASSPSERETQYF. The rearrangement joins TRBV2 to TRBJ2-5; tentative D call: TRBD2 (6 bases). Germline assignment: CDR1 SNHLY and CDR2 FYNNEI. V was pared by 6 bases and J by 5 bases, with 13 bases between. This CDR3 spans 13 amino acids.

The chain has TRBV11-3 and TRBJ2-7, with 7 bases identical to TRBD1. The germline gives CDR1 SGHNT, CDR2 YENEEA. Trimming cost V 5 bases and J 3 bases; bases outside gene matches: 7. There are 14 residues in the CDR3. The CDR3 sequence is CASSPRGQSYEQYF. CDR3 DNA sequence: TGTGCCAGCAGCCCCCGGGGACAGAGCTACGAGCAGTACTTC.

This rearrangement joins TRBV25-1 to TRBJ2-7; D is undetermined. The CDR3 runs to 14 residues. V lost 1 base and J 1 base, leaving 8 bases between the germline ends. Germline V CDR1 and CDR2: MGHDK, SYGVNS. The CDR3 here is CASSESIGSYEQYF. CDR3 DNA: TGTGCCAGCAGTGAATCTATAGGATCCTACGAGCAGTACTTC.